This TCR beta chain was sequenced for a study of cytomegalovirus exposure and HLA in healthy donors. Study information: Ancestry clustering placed around 80% of 300 to 400 genotyped donors in the Caucasian-associated cluster. Study results and caveats: HLA-A and HLA-B allele assignments for most subjects were reportedly predicted accurately using TCR beta sequences. Segments of the TCR beta V type were, in most cases, productive about 90% or about 30% of the time in an earlier analysis. In vitro checks showed that a few CMV-associated chains really do target CMV antigens.

PCR amplification relied on 60 Vbeta primers (plus 13 Jbeta primers). Sequenced by immunoSEQ multiplex PCR; TCRdb stores in-frame clones only, minus some. The data hold around 180,000 clones, with approximately 86% observed a single time. For this clone: As yet, its antigen is unknown.

The V end lost 8 bases, the J end lost 5 bases, and 13 bases lay between the germline ends. Germline CDR1 reads MNHEY; CDR2 reads SVGAGI. CDR3 length: 14 amino acids. The sequenced sample was PBMCs. The V and J genes are TRBV6-5 and TRBJ1-6; perhaps TRBD1 as D (6 bases). The sequence was obtained from a woman younger than 30 in good health and CMV-seronegative. The CDR3 DNA sequence: TGTGCCAGCTCTATTCAGGGGAATAATTCACCCCTCCACTTT. Residues: CASSIQGNNSPLHF.